Below are 17 T cell receptor beta chains sequenced from a single sample in a study of blood T cells in healthy people across ages. The second PCR ran 7 to 11 cycles with a sample-barcoded 5' primer and J-beta primers. MiXCR, applied by TCRdb to the 5' RACE reads, yields one record per CDR3 protein. This table has some 1.4 million distinct CDR3 sequences, about 43% appearing once. Specimen: blood. The receptors shown here come from a woman aged 18-29 years in good health.

J is TRBJ2-7 and V is TRBV5-1; D is uncertain. CDR3 length: 14 amino acids. CDR1 SGHRS and CDR2 YFSETQ come from the germline V gene. V was clipped by 5 bases and J by 1 base, with 13 bases between them. The CDR3 region is CASRMMEISYEQYF. DNA for the CDR3: TGCGCCAGCAGGATGATGGAAATTTCCTACGAGCAGTACTTC.

The table lists this clonotype with a few counts. V is TRBV15 and J is TRBJ1-2; 7 bases align to TRBD1. Germline CDR1 reads LNHNV; CDR2 reads YYDKDF (reference sequence). V lost 5 bases, J lost 1 base, and 4 bases stayed unmatched. This CDR3 has 14 amino acids. The CDR3 spells CATSDRALNYGYTF. CDR3 in DNA: TGTGCCACCAGCGACAGGGCCCTTAACTATGGCTACACCTTC. Combining the CDR3 with reference TRBV15 and TRBJ1-2 gives the whole variable domain DAMVIQNPRYQVTQFGKPVTLSCSQTLNHNVMYWYQQKSSQAPKLLFHYYDKDFNNEADTPDNFQSRRPNTSFCFLDIRSPGLGDTAMYLCATSDRALNYGYTFGSGTRLTVV.

The chain employs TRBV12-3 or TRBV12-4 and TRBJ2-1; 11 bases agree with TRBD2. The CDR3 has 16 residues. With V trimmed by 3 bases and J by 7 bases, 8 bases remained unmatched. The CDR3 sequence is CASSFSGRAVTNEQFF. In DNA, the CDR3 is TGTGCCAGCAGTTTTAGCGGGAGGGCCGTCACAAATGAGCAGTTCTTC.

For this clonotype: One end of the junction is discordant with germline, which a read error may explain. The CDR3: CPSRGDTYEQYF. CDR3 in DNA: TGTCCCAGCAGGGGGGACACCTACGAGCAGTACTTC. This rearrangement joins TRBV2 to TRBJ2-5, with D possibly matching TRBD1 (7 bases). With the DNA end fitting TRBJ2-7 better, the J assignment may be wrong. CDR1 SNHLY and CDR2 FYNNEI come from the germline V gene. The CDR3 is 12 amino acids.

There are a few counts of this clonotype. The genes are TRBV12-3 or TRBV12-4 and TRBJ2-7; TRBD1 agrees at 7 bases. The CDR3 extends over 15 amino acids. V was pared by 5 bases and J by 0 bases, with 7 bases of the junction left unmatched. The DNA of the CDR3 is TGTGCCAGCAGTCCAGGGGGAAGGGGCTCCTACGAGCAGTACTTC. As protein: CASSPGGRGSYEQYF.

The chain recombines TRBV6-1 with TRBJ2-1; possible D gene TRBD1, 6 bases. Germline V gives CDR1 MNHNS, CDR2 SASEGT. The V end lost 7 bases, the J end lost 14 bases, and 18 bases lay between the germline ends. This CDR3 has 12 residues. CDR3 region: CASTDQGRPKFF. The DNA of the CDR3 is TGTGCCAGCACCGACCAGGGGCGGCCTAAGTTCTTC.

This clonotype was counted a few times. The J gene is TRBJ1-2, the V gene TRBV29-1, with 9 bases identical to TRBD1. CDR1 is SQVTM, CDR2 ANQGSEA, per germline. The V segment lost 4 bases and the J segment 4 bases; nucleotides outside the gene matches: 7. The CDR3 runs to 14 residues. This chain's CDR3 is CSVVDRGLSYGYTF. The DNA of the CDR3 is TGCAGCGTTGTGGACAGGGGCTTGAGCTATGGCTACACCTTC.

This clonotype was found a few times. The rearrangement links TRBV4-1 to TRBJ2-7; no firm D call. V was pared by 0 bases and J by 0 bases, with 12 bases between. CDR1 and CDR2 from the germline V gene are MGHRA and YSYEKL. The CDR3 is made up of 16 amino acids. The CDR3, as DNA: TGCGCCAGCAGCCAAGATTTAAGCGAAATCTCCTACGAGCAGTACTTC. It translates to CASSQDLSEISYEQYF.

J is TRBJ2-1 and V is TRBV7-8; the D gene could be TRBD1 or TRBD2 (6 bases each). This CDR3 comprises 16 residues. The germline V gene encodes CDR1 SGHVS and CDR2 FQNEAQ. With 2 bases removed from V and 2 bases from J, the gap between germline ends came to 13 bases. The CDR3 nucleotides are TGTGCCAGCAGCTTAACGGGGGCCGGGACCTACAATGAGCAGTTCTTC. As protein: CASSLTGAGTYNEQFF.

This clonotype has a handful of counts. This chain uses TRBV12-3 or TRBV12-4 with TRBJ1-1, with D tentatively TRBD1 (6 bases). V lost 1 base to trimming and J lost 4 bases, with 13 bases between them. The CDR3 is 15 residues long. The CDR3 loop reads CASSLEGGLGTEAFF. The CDR3 DNA is TGTGCCAGCAGTTTAGAAGGGGGGCTGGGCACTGAAGCTTTCTTT.

This clonotype appeared a few times. This rearrangement joins TRBV20-1 to TRBJ2-7; TRBD2 agrees at 8 bases. Germline V gene sequence: CDR1 DFQATT, CDR2 SNEGSKA (reference sequence). The CDR3 extends over 15 amino acids. J lost 1 base, V lost 0 bases, and 5 bases had no gene match. The CDR3 DNA sequence: TGCAGTGCTAGAGATCAGGGCGGGAGGTCCTACGAGCAGTACTTC. Translation: CSARDQGGRSYEQYF.

In this sample, this clonotype turned up a few times. The chain joins TRBV6-1 to TRBJ2-1; 7 positions match TRBD1. The CDR3 totals 17 residues. V lost 1 base to trimming and J lost 1 base; unmatched junction nucleotides: 7. Germline CDR1 reads MNHNS; CDR2 reads SASEGT. The CDR3 region is CASSEDQRQGSYNEQFF. The CDR3 DNA sequence: TGTGCCAGCAGTGAAGATCAAAGACAGGGTTCCTACAATGAGCAGTTCTTC.

This clonotype was picked up a small number of times. V and J are TRBV6-6 and TRBJ2-1; 10 positions match TRBD2. Germline CDR1 is MNHNY and CDR2 is SVGAGI (reference sequence). The V segment lost 4 bases and the J segment 9 bases; nucleotides outside the gene matches: 6. There are 14 residues in the CDR3. CDR3 nucleotide sequence: TGTGCCAGCAGTTCCGAACTAGCGGGAAGTGAGCAGTTCTTC. Translation gives CASSSELAGSEQFF.

This sequence joins TRBV20-1 and TRBJ2-7; TRBD2 matches at 9 bases. The CDR3 spans 15 residues. J lost 5 bases, V lost 6 bases, and 14 bases had no gene match. CDR1 and CDR2 (germline): DFQATT, SNEGSKA (reference sequence). Here the CDR3 DNA reads TGCAGTGCCCTAGATGGGGCTAGCGGGATCCACGAGCAGTACTTC. It encodes CSALDGASGIHEQYF.

This chain links TRBV5-1 with TRBJ2-1, with D tentatively TRBD1 or TRBD2 (5 bases each). The end of the DNA is better explained by TRBJ2-7, so the J call may be wrong. This CDR3 comprises 15 residues. Germline V gives CDR1 SGHRS, CDR2 YFSETQ. This CDR3 reads CASSYLSGPAYEQYF. DNA for the CDR3: TGCGCCAGCAGCTACCTATCGGGACCGGCGTACGAGCAGTACTTC.

The gene calls are TRBV11-3 and TRBJ2-7; TRBD2 aligns across 8 bases. After removal of 9 bases from V and 3 bases from J, the junction contained 10 bases not matched to a gene. The CDR3 extends over 14 amino acids. Germline V gene lookup returns CDR1 SGHNT and CDR2 YENEEA. The CDR3 DNA reads TGTGCCAGTAGCCCGGGGGGGACACTCTACGAGCAGTACTTC. Encoded protein: CASSPGGTLYEQYF.

This clonotype has more than one count but fewer than ten. The chain couples TRBV3-1 to TRBJ2-3; D is uncertain. This CDR3 comprises 12 residues. Germline V gene data show CDR1 as LGHDT and CDR2 as YNNKEL (reference sequence). V was trimmed by 0 bases and J by 8 bases, leaving 6 bases between them. The DNA for the CDR3 is TGTGCCAGCAGCCAAGAAGGTTGTACGCAGTATTTT. This translates into CASSQEGCTQYF.